This is a list of T cell receptor beta chains from one sample in a study of T cells in Graves' hyperthyroidism and ophthalmopathy. TCRdb fed the multiplex PCR reads into MiXCR, producing one record per CDR3 protein. The sample shows around 340,000 distinct CDR3 sequences, 15% to 20% of them seen only once. Sequenced sample: blood. These TCRs come from a woman aged 45-59 years with Graves' hyperthyroidism. The CDR3 runs from the conserved cysteine through the conserved F or W. A D gene is named only where the DNA matches it firmly. The size of a clone is reported for some rows only, either as once, few or many, or as a class for expanded clones.

D	size	V	J	CDR3	DNA
TRBD1	many	TRBV3-1	TRBJ1-1	CASSPSPGQSFGYTEAFF	TGTGCCAGCAGCCCCTCCCCGGGACAGAGTTTCGGGTACACTGAAGCTTTCTTT
TRBD2	many	TRBV6-1	TRBJ2-3	CASSELAGAADTQYF	TGTGCCAGCAGTGAACTAGCGGGAGCCGCAGATACGCAGTATTTT
-	many	TRBV7-9	TRBJ2-2	CASSLEGTGELFF	TGTGCCAGCAGCTTAGAGGGCACCGGGGAGCTGTTTTTT
TRBD1	-	TRBV7-8	TRBJ2-2	CASSFRQGAYTGELFF	TGTGCCAGCAGCTTCCGACAGGGGGCTTACACCGGGGAGCTGTTTTTT
TRBD2	many	TRBV10-3	TRBJ2-5	CAISPGLAGQKETQYF	TGTGCCATCAGTCCGGGACTAGCGGGCCAAAAAGAGACCCAGTACTTC
-	-	TRBV10-3	TRBJ2-3	CAISEPGGRTDTQYF	TGTGCCATCAGTGAGCCAGGGGGGCGCACAGATACGCAGTATTTT
-	few	TRBV7-9	TRBJ2-1	CASSTDLNEQFF	TGTGCCAGCAGCACGGACCTCAATGAGCAGTTCTTC
TRBD1	-	TRBV6-1	TRBJ1-1	CASRPSVGGQAFF	TGTGCCAGCAGGCCATCAGTAGGGGGCCAAGCTTTCTTT
-	many	TRBV7-3	TRBJ2-5	CASSVHPAETQYF	TGTGCCAGCAGCGTTCATCCTGCTGAGACCCAGTACTTC
-	many	TRBV12-3/TRBV12-4	TRBJ2-5	CASSQQGWETQYF	TGTGCCAGCAGTCAACAGGGATGGGAGACCCAGTACTTC
TRBD2	many	TRBV7-8	TRBJ2-1	CASSWRTSVDEQFF	TGTGCCAGTAGTTGGAGGACTAGCGTCGATGAGCAGTTCTTC
TRBD1	few	TRBV5-1	TRBJ1-1	CASSLRTGDEAFF	TGCGCCAGCAGCCTAAGAACAGGGGATGAAGCTTTCTTT
-	many	TRBV20-1	TRBJ1-1	CSARYHLNTEAFF	TGCAGTGCTAGATACCATTTGAACACTGAAGCTTTCTTT
-	many	TRBV19	TRBJ1-1	CASSAAMNTEAFF	TGTGCCAGCAGTGCGGCTATGAACACTGAAGCTTTCTTT
TRBD2	-	TRBV3-1	TRBJ2-1	CASSQEILIFERDGDEQFF	TGTGCCAGCAGCCAAGAGATATTAATATTCGAGCGGGATGGCGATGAGCAGTTCTTC
-	-	TRBV7-8	TRBJ1-2	CASSLSGTPYGYTF	TGTGCCAGCAGCTTATCTGGGACGCCGTATGGCTACACCTTC
TRBD2	many	TRBV11-2	TRBJ2-7	CASSRGTSGSPWLYEQYF	TGTGCCAGCAGCAGGGGGACTAGCGGGAGCCCGTGGTTGTACGAGCAGTACTTC
TRBD2	many	TRBV5-1	TRBJ2-1	CASLAGGPMDEQFF	TGCGCCAGCCTAGCGGGAGGGCCTATGGATGAGCAGTTCTTC
TRBD1	-	TRBV20-1	TRBJ1-3	CSARGTGSSGNTIYF	TGCAGTGCTAGGGGGACAGGGAGCTCTGGAAACACCATATATTTT
-	many	TRBV12-3/TRBV12-4	TRBJ1-1	CASTPIGGGSEAFF	TGTGCCAGCACCCCAATCGGGGGGGGGAGTGAAGCTTTCTTT
-	many	TRBV12-3/TRBV12-4	TRBJ2-2	CASSRQITGELFF	TGTGCCAGCAGTCGGCAAATCACCGGGGAGCTGTTTTTT
-	many	TRBV20-1	TRBJ2-5	CSAPTSRLSGTQYF	TGCAGTGCACCTACTAGTCGGCTCAGTGGGACCCAGTACTTC
-	few	TRBV2	TRBJ1-2	CASSYGTQGIYGYTF	TGTGCCAGCAGTTACGGGACACAGGGAATCTATGGCTACACCTTC
TRBD2	many	TRBV12-3/TRBV12-4	TRBJ2-5	CASSSQPGTSGLTYQETQYF	TGTGCCAGCAGTTCGCAACCCGGGACTAGCGGGCTAACTTACCAAGAGACCCAGTACTTC
-	many	TRBV20-1	TRBJ1-1	CSASRGAPNTEAFF	TGCAGTGCCTCGAGAGGGGCCCCGAACACTGAAGCTTTCTTT
-	many	TRBV2	TRBJ2-5	CASSASSSRGETQYF	TGTGCCAGCAGTGCCAGCTCGAGCAGAGGAGAGACCCAGTACTTC
-	few	TRBV19	TRBJ1-2	CASRRAYGYTF	TGTGCCAGCCGACGGGCCTATGGCTACACCTTC
-	-	TRBV5-1	TRBJ2-1	CASSLVGPTNYNEQFF	TGCGCCAGCAGCTTGGTAGGCCCTACTAATTACAATGAGCAGTTCTTC
TRBD1	many	TRBV28	TRBJ1-2	CASNREGTVTYGYTF	TGTGCCAGCAACCGGGAGGGGACAGTAACCTATGGCTACACCTTC
-	many	TRBV5-1	TRBJ1-1	CASSHWTENTEAFF	TGCGCCAGCAGCCACTGGACGGAGAACACTGAAGCTTTCTTT
-	few	TRBV20-1	TRBJ1-1	CSALDIPEAFF	TGCAGTGCTTTGGACATACCTGAAGCTTTCTTT
TRBD2	few	TRBV7-6	TRBJ2-5	CASSYSGGRETQYF	TGTGCCAGCAGCTATAGCGGGGGCCGGGAGACCCAGTACTTC
-	few	TRBV5-1	TRBJ1-4	CASTEDRWDEKLFF	TGCGCCAGCACGGAAGACAGGTGGGATGAAAAACTGTTTTTT
-	few	TRBV5-1	TRBJ2-5	CASSLAGQSGETQYF	TGCGCCAGCAGCTTGGCCGGGCAGTCCGGGGAGACCCAGTACTTC
-	few	TRBV30	TRBJ1-2	CAWSRQNGAGYTF	TGTGCCTGGAGCCGGCAAAATGGGGCTGGCTACACCTTC
-	many	TRBV12-3/TRBV12-4	TRBJ1-1	CASRYPGVATEAFF	TGTGCCAGCAGGTACCCAGGGGTGGCCACTGAAGCTTTCTTT
TRBD1	many	TRBV5-1	TRBJ2-1	CASSSQGAKNEQFF	TGCGCCAGCAGCTCACAGGGGGCGAAGAATGAGCAGTTCTTC